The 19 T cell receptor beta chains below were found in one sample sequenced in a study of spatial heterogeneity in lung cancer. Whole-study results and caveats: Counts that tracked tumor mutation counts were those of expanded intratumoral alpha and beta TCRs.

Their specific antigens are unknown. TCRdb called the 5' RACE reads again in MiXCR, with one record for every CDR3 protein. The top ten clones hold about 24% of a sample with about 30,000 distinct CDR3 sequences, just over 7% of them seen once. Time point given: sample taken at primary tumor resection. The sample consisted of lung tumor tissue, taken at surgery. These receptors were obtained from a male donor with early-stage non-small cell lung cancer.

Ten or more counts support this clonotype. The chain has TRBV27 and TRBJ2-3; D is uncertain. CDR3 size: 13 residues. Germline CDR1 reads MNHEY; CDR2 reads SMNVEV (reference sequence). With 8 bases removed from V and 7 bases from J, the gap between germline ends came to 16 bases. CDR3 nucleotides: TGTGCCAGCGGGTTTCCTAACATGCATACGCAGTATTTT. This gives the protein CASGFPNMHTQYF.

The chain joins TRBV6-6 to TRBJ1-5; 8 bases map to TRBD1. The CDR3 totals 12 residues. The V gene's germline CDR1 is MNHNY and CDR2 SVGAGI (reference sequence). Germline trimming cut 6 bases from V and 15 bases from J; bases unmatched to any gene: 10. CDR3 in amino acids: CASRERQGRMHF. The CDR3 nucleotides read TGTGCCAGCAGAGAACGACAGGGGAGGATGCATTTT.

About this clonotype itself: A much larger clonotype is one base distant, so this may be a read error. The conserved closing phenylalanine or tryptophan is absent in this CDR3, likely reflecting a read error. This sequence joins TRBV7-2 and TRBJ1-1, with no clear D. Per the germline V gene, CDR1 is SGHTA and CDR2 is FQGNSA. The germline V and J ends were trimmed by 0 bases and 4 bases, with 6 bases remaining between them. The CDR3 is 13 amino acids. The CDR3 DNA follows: TGTGCCAGCAGCTTAGCGCAGACCACTGAAGCTTTCCTT. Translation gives CASSLAQTTEAFL.

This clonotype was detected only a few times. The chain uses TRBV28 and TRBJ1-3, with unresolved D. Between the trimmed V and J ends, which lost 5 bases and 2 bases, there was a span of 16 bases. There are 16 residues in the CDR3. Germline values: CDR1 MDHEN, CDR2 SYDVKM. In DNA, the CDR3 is TGTGCCAGCAGTCTCCGTCGCGGTCGCACTGGAAACACCATATATTTT. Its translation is CASSLRRGRTGNTIYF. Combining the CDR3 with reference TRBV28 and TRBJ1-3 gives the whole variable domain DVKVTQSSRYLVKRTGEKVFLECVQDMDHENMFWYRQDPGLGLRLIYFSYDVKMKEKGDIPEGYSVSREKKERFSLILESASTNQTSMYLCASSLRRGRTGNTIYFGEGSWLTVV.

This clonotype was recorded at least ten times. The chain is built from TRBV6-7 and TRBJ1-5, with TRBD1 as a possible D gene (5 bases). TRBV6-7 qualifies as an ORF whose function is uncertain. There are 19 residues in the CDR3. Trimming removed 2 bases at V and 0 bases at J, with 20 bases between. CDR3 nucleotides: TGTGCCAGCAGTTACGGGACTACCCTTTTGGAGAATAGCAATCAGCCCCAGCATTTT. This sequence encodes CASSYGTTLLENSNQPQHF.

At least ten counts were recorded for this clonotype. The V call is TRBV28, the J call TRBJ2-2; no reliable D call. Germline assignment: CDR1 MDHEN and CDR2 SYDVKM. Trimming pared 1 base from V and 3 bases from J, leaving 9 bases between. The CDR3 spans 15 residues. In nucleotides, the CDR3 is TGTGCCAGCAGTTTATTACCAGCAGACACCGGGGAGCTGTTTTTT. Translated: CASSLLPADTGELFF.

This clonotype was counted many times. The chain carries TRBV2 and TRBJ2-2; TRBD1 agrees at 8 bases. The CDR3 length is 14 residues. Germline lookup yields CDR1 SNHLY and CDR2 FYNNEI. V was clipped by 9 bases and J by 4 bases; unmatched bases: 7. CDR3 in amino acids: CASMTGVGTGELFF. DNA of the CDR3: TGTGCCAGTATGACAGGGGTGGGCACCGGGGAGCTGTTTTTT.

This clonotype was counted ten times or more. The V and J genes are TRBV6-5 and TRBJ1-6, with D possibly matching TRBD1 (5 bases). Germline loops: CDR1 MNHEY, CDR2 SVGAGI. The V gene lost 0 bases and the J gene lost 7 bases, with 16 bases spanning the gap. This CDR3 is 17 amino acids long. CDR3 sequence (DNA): TGTGCCAGCAGTTACTCGCAACGAGGGGCGGACAATTCACCCCTCCACTTT. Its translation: CASSYSQRGADNSPLHF.

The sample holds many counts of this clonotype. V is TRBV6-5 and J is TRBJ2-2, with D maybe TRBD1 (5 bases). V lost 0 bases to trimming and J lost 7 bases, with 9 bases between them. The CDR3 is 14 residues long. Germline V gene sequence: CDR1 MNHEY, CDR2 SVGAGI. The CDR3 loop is CASSYSGVHGELFF. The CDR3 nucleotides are TGTGCCAGCAGTTACTCAGGGGTGCACGGGGAGCTGTTTTTT.

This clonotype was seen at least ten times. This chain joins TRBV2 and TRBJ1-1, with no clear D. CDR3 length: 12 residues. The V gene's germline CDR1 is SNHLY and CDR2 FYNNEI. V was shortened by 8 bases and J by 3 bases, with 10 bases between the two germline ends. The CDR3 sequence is CASAVVDTEAFF. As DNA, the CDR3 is TGTGCCAGCGCAGTCGTAGACACTGAAGCTTTCTTT.

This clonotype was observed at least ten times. CDR3 protein: CASSSRGQGDTQYF. CDR3 DNA sequence: TGTGCCAGCAGTTCCAGGGGGCAGGGAGATACGCAGTATTTT. V usage is TRBV12-3 or TRBV12-4 and J usage is TRBJ2-3; 8 nucleotides line up with TRBD1. This CDR3 has 14 amino acids. V trimming: 4 bases; J trimming: 5 bases; junction bases outside the gene matches: 5.

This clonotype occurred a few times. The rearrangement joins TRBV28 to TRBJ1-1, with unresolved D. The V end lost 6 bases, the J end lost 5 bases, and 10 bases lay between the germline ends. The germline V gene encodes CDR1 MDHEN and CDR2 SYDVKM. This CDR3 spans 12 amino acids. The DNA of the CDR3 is TGTGCCAGCAGCTTACGAGGGACTGAAGCTTTCTTT. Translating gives CASSLRGTEAFF.

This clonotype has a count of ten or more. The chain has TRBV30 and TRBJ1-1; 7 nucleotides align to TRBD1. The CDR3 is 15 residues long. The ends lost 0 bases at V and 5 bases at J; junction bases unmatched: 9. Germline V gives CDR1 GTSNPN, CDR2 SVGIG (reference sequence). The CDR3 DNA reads TGTGCCTGGAGTGTAATTGACAGGGAGGGTACTGAAGCTTTCTTT. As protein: CAWSVIDREGTEAFF.

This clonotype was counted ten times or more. The CDR3 region is CASSFTVGDQPQHF. DNA for the CDR3: TGTGCCAGCAGCTTCACGGTCGGAGATCAGCCCCAGCATTTT. This chain uses TRBV3-1 with TRBJ1-5, with D unclear. The CDR3 sequence is 14 residues long. Germline CDR1 and CDR2: LGHDT and YNNKEL (reference sequence). V was clipped by 5 bases and J by 5 bases, with 13 bases between them.

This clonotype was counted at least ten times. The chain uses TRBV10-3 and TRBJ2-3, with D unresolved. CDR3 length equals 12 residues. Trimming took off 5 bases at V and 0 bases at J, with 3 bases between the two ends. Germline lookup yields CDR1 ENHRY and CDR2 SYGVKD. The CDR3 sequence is CAISSSTDTQYF. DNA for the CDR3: TGTGCCATCAGTTCAAGCACAGATACGCAGTATTTT.

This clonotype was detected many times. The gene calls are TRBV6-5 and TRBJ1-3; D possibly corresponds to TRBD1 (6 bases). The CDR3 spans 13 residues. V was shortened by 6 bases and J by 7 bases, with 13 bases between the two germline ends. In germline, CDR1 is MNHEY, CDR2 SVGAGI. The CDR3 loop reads CASSRGGGNTIYF. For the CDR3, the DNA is TGTGCCAGCAGCCGGGGGGGGGGCAACACCATATATTTT.

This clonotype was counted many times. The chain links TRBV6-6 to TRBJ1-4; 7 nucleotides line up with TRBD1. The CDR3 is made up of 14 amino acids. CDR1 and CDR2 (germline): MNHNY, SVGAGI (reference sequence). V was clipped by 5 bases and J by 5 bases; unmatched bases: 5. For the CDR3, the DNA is TGTGCCAGCAGTGAGACAGGGACGAATGAAAAACTGTTTTTT. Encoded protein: CASSETGTNEKLFF.

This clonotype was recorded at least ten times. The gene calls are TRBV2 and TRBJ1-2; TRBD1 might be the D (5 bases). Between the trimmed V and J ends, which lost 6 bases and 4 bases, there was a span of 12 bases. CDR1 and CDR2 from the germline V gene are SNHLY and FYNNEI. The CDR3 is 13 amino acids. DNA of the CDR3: TGTGCCAGCAGAGAACAGGCTTCCTATGGCTACACCTTC. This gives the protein CASREQASYGYTF.

The CDR3 sequence is CASSQGGQGIKKLFF. The CDR3 DNA reads as TGTGCCAGCAGCCAAGGGGGACAGGGTATTAAAAAACTGTTTTTT. The chain is built from TRBV4-2 and TRBJ1-4, with 9 bases lining up with TRBD1. This CDR3 is built from 15 residues. Germline V CDR1 and CDR2: LGHNA, YNFKEQ. With 1 base clipped from V and 9 bases from J, the junction kept 6 bases outside the gene matches.